These 3 T cell receptor beta chains originate from one sample sequenced in a study of blood T cell repertoires in COVID-19. Using immunoSEQ multiplex PCR, the repertoire was profiled, and TCRdb retains in-frame clones only, with some absent. The sample consists of about 140,000 clones, 65% to 85% of them appearing once. The specimen was peripheral blood. Receptor source: a human donor in a cohort sampled during active COVID-19.

This rearrangement joins TRBV19 to TRBJ2-3; 13 bases match TRBD2. This CDR3 comprises 14 residues. J lost 6 bases, V lost 5 bases, and 2 bases had no gene match. Germline assignment: CDR1 LNHDA and CDR2 SQIVND (reference sequence). CDR3 bases: TGTGCCAGTAGTGTGACTAGCGGGGGGGATACGCAGTATTTT. Translation gives CASSVTSGGDTQYF.

J is TRBJ2-4 and V is TRBV2, with 14 bases that match TRBD2. The J segment lost 6 bases and the V segment lost 5 bases, leaving 3 bases of the junction unmatched. Germline V gives CDR1 SNHLY, CDR2 FYNNEI. The CDR3 spans 15 residues. The CDR3 region is CASSTGLAGVNIQYF. The CDR3 DNA is TGTGCCAGCAGTACGGGACTAGCGGGGGTAAACATTCAGTACTTC.

This chain links TRBV5-1 with TRBJ2-4; no clear D gene. Per the germline V gene, CDR1 is SGHRS and CDR2 is YFSETQ. V dropped 3 bases and J dropped 1 base, with 11 bases sitting between them. CDR3 length: 15 amino acids. In nucleotides, the CDR3 is TGCGCCAGCAGCTACTACGGGTCCGCCAAAAACATTCAGTACTTC. This encodes CASSYYGSAKNIQYF.